The rows below give T cell receptor beta chains drawn from one sample of a study of blood T cell repertoires in COVID-19. Here immunoSEQ multiplex PCR was the method, and the copy in TCRdb shows in-frame clones only, minus some. The data hold over 150,000 clones, with 75% to 85% observed a single time. The sequencing input was PBMCs or T cells enriched from blood (not recorded which). These TCRs come from a man aged 40-49 years who had recovered from COVID-19. Both conserved end residues are trimmed from each CDR3.

TRBV4-2 13 ASSQATGGNYGYT
TRBV30 12 AWSVQGAYYGYT
TRBV4-1 13 ASSQDQGASYGYT
TRBV5-5 14 ASSLVGWTGNNEQF
TRBV5-1 12 ASSLAGAPTEAF
TRBV10-3 12 AIRLAEPTDTQY
TRBV12-3/TRBV12-4 11 ASGQSPSETQY
TRBV28 15 ASSLYTGTPKGYEQY
TRBV12-3/TRBV12-4 11 ASSWTVQETQY
TRBV20-1 8 SAKHTEAF
TRBV18 11 ASSPGTAGVAF
TRBV28 10 ATQGRGYGYT
TRBV28 12 ATTPGQRTYEQY
TRBV5-1 13 ASTQSGQGNNEQF
TRBV5-6 14 ASSLWTGTTNEKLF
TRBV27 13 ASSRSGTVVEKLF
TRBV5-6 13 ASSPRTGTVKTQY
TRBV3-1/TRBV3-2 12 ASSQAGGWRGYT
TRBV7-6 13 ASSLSTEYQETQY
TRBV5-1 16 ASSVANTSAVYTGELF
TRBV13 12 ASGSWTDQNEQF
TRBV28 12 ASTPAGGDQPQH
TRBV2 13 ASSVATQVFQPQH
TRBV6-2/TRBV6-3 9 ASSRAGPQF
TRBV11-3 11 ASSLGLRDIQY
TRBV29-1 10 SARQGSQPQH
TRBV15 15 ATSGGLAGVSTGELF
TRBV18 14 ASSPRSGGETGELF
TRBV3-1/TRBV3-2 11 ASRHNVNTEAF
TRBV28 12 ASSSRLAGETQY
TRBV7-2 12 ASSLEQPMDTQY
TRBV25-1 12 ASSEGSKDYGYT
TRBV7-9 12 ASSLVGRNTEAF
TRBV7-2 13 ASSLVAGPGYEQY
TRBV6-5 13 ASSYSAGLNYGYT
TRBV7-8 14 ASSMGLAGVIDTQY
TRBV30 13 AWSPVPGQGGGYT
TRBV6-4 12 ASSASSSTDTQY
TRBV7-6 13 ASSSDPDRSETQY
TRBV5-4 14 ASSLGGGNSNQPQH
TRBV19 12 ASSRGQRGTEAF
TRBV28 13 ASSYPGQGWQTQY
TRBV7-9 14 ASSLAAGGSTDTQY
TRBV2 14 ASSAFGQANTGELF
TRBV2 13 ATSTGPATNEKLF
TRBV13 10 ASSGGQETQY
TRBV29-1 9 SESRGNEQF
TRBV2 15 ASKSASGRSSYNEQF
TRBV5-5 16 ASSFGPGQGANNYGYT
TRBV4-2 13 ASSRGEVNTGELF
TRBV7-2 12 ASSFLDGKYGYT
TRBV7-9 17 ASSLGIEGGRGTNEKLF
TRBV10-1 13 ASSESGKWPDEQF
TRBV19 11 ASSGRYYNEQF
TRBV5-1 14 ASSLVEGATGNTIY
TRBV19 13 ASSPSVSPYNEQF
TRBV2 11 ASPRRGNTEAF
TRBV18 12 ASSPQTGNYGYT
TRBV6-5 13 ASSYAKQVPTEAF